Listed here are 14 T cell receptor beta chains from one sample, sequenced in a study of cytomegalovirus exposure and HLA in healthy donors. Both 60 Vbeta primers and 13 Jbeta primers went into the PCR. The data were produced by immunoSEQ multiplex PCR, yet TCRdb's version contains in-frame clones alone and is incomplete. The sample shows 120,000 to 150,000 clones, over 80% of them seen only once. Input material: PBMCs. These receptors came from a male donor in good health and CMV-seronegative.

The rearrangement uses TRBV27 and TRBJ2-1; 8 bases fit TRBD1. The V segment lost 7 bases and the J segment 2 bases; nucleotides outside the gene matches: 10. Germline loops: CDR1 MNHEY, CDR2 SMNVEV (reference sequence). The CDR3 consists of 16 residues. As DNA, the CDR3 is TGTGCCAGCACTATTTTTGGACAGGGAACCTACAATGAGCAGTTCTTC. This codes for CASTIFGQGTYNEQFF.

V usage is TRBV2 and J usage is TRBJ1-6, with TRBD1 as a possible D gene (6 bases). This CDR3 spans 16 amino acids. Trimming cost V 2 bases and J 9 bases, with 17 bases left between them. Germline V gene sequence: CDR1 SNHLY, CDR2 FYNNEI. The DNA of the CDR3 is TGTGCCAGCAGTGAATTAGACGGGGGGCTGGGTTCACCCCTCCACTTT. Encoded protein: CASSELDGGLGSPLHF.

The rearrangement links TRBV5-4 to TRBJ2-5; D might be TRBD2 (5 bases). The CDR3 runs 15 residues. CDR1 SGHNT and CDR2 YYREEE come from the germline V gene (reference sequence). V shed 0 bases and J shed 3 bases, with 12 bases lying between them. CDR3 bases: TGTGCCAGCAGCTTGGGGGTAGCGAGTGAAGAGACCCAGTACTTC. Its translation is CASSLGVASEETQYF.

In nucleotides, the CDR3 is TGTGCCAGCAGCCGACTAGCGAGCACAGATACGCAGTATTTT. This sequence encodes CASSRLASTDTQYF. The rearrangement links TRBV14 to TRBJ2-3, with 8 positions matching TRBD2. The V gene's germline CDR1 is SGHDN and CDR2 FVKESK. CDR3 length: 14 amino acids. The V segment lost 4 bases and the J segment 0 bases; nucleotides outside the gene matches: 0.

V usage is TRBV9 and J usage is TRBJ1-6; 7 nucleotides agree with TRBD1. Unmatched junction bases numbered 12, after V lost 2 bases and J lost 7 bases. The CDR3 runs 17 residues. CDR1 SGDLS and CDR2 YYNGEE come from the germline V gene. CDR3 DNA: TGTGCCAGCAGCGTTTCCGGGACAGTTAACGGGAATTCACCCCTCCACTTT. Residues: CASSVSGTVNGNSPLHF.

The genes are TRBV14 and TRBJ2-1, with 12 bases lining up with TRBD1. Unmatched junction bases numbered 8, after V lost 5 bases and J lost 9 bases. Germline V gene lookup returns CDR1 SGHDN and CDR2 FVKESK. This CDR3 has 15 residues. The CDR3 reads CASSEGTGGFGEQFF. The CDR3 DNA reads TGTGCCAGCAGCGAAGGGACAGGGGGCTTCGGTGAGCAGTTCTTC.

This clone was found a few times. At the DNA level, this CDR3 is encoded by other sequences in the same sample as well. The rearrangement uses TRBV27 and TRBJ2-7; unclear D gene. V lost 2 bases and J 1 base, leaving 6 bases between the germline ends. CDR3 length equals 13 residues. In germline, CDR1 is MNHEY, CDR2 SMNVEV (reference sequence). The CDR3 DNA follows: TGTGCCAGCAGTTTAACAGTATCCTACGAGCAGTACTTC. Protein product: CASSLTVSYEQYF.

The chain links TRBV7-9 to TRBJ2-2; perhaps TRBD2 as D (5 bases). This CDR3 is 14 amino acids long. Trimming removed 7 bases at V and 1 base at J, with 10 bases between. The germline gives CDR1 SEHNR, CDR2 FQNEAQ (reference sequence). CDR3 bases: TGTGCCAGCACCGAACGGGGGAACACCGGGGAGCTGTTTTTT. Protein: CASTERGNTGELFF.

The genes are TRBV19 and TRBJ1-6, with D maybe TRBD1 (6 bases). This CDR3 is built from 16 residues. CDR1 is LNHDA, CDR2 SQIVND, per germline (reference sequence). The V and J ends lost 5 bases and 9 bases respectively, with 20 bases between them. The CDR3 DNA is TGTGCCAGTAGTGTAGCCCTGGGGGCAGCAACTTCACCCCTCCACTTT. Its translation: CASSVALGAATSPLHF.

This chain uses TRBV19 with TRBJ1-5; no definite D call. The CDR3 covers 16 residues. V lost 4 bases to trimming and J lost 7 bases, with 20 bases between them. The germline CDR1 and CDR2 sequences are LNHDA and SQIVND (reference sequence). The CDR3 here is CASSTGWQPRKQPQHF. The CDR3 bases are TGTGCCAGTAGTACGGGTTGGCAGCCGAGGAAGCAGCCCCAGCATTTT.

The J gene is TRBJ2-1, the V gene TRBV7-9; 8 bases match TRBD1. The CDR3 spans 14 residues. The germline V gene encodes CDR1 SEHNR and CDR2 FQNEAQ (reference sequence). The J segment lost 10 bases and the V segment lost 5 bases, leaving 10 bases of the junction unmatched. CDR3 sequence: CASSTGQGNYEQFF. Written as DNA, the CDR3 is TGTGCCAGCAGCACTGGACAGGGCAACTACGAGCAGTTCTTC.

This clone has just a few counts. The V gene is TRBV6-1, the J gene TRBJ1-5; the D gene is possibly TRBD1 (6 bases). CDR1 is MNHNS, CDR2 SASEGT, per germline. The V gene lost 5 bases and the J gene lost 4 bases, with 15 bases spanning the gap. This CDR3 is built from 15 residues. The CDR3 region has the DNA TGTGCCAGCAGTTTACGTGGGGGCGGGAATCAGCCCCAGCATTTT. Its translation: CASSLRGGGNQPQHF.

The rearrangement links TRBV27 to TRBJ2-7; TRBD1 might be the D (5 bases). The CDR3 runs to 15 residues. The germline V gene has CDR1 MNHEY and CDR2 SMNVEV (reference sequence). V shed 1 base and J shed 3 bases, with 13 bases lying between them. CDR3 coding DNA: TGTGCCAGCAGTTTATGGGCGCAGGGCTTCTACGAGCAGTACTTC. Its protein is CASSLWAQGFYEQYF.

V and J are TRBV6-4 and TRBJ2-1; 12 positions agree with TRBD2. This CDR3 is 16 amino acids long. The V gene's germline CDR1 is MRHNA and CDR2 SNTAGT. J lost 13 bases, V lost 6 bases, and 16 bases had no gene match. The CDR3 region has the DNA TGTGCCAGCAGCCCCCTCTTCGGGACTAGCGGGTATCCTCAGTTCTTC. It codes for CASSPLFGTSGYPQFF.